A single sample is the source of the 22 T cell receptor beta chains below, sequenced in a study of blood T cells in healthy people across ages (dated by TCRdb to 2014 to 2015). Receptor libraries were prepared by 5' RACE. Sequencing was carried out with an Illumina HiSeq 2500. A second PCR of roughly 7 to 11 cycles was performed with a sample-barcoded 5' primer and a J-beta primer mix. Using fastp at Q25 and MiXCR, TCRdb reprocessed the public reads and kept productive beta chains. Identical CDR3 protein sequences are pooled into one entry, listed with their most common genes and DNA. Recorded for this sample are almost 1 million distinct CDR3 sequences; roughly 47% of them occurred a single time. The leading ten clones occupy over 20% of the sample. Sequenced: blood. The receptors were gathered from a woman aged 55-70 years in good health.

The chain uses TRBV7-2 and TRBJ1-1, with TRBD1 matching 9 bases. The trim removed 5 bases at V and 12 bases at J, leaving 7 bases unmatched. The length of the CDR3 is 12 residues. The germline CDR1 and CDR2 sequences are SGHTA and FQGNSA. CDR3 sequence reads: CASSRDREKTFF. CDR3 in DNA: TGTGCCAGCAGCCGGGACAGGGAGAAAACTTTCTTT.

This clonotype showed up just a few times. The J gene is TRBJ2-5, the V gene TRBV29-1; possible D gene TRBD2, 6 bases. The CDR3 spans 14 residues. The germline V and J ends were trimmed by 3 bases and 2 bases, with 13 bases remaining between them. The germline V gene encodes CDR1 SQVTM and CDR2 ANQGSEA. Here the CDR3 reads CSVEWRGEQETQYF. CDR3 bases: TGCAGCGTTGAGTGGAGGGGCGAACAAGAGACCCAGTACTTC.

The gene calls are TRBV28 and TRBJ2-1; 7 positions agree with TRBD2. The length of the CDR3 is 16 residues. V gave up 3 bases and J gave up 4 bases; unmatched junction bases: 9. CDR1 and CDR2 (germline): MDHEN, SYDVKM. As DNA, the CDR3 is TGTGCCAGCAGTTTGAGAGCCGGCGGGAGTTACAATGAGCAGTTCTTC. It is translated as CASSLRAGGSYNEQFF.

This chain uses TRBV20-1 with TRBJ2-3, with 9 bases matching TRBD1. Per germline, CDR1 DFQATT and CDR2 SNEGSKA (reference sequence). The trim removed 5 bases at V and 8 bases at J, leaving 11 bases unmatched. The CDR3 consists of 14 residues. The CDR3 loop reads CSAEPGQGGVTQYF. For the CDR3, the DNA is TGCAGTGCTGAGCCGGGACAGGGAGGAGTTACGCAGTATTTT.

The chain employs TRBV12-3 or TRBV12-4 and TRBJ2-1; D is undetermined. V lost 6 bases and J 5 bases, leaving 11 bases between the germline ends. This CDR3 spans 13 amino acids. CDR3 DNA: TGTGCCAGCAGAACGGACGGAGACAATGAGCAGTTCTTC. Its protein is CASRTDGDNEQFF.

The chain uses TRBV10-2 and TRBJ2-1; 8 nucleotides line up with TRBD2. V trimming: 0 bases; J trimming: 7 bases; junction bases outside the gene matches: 8. CDR1 is WSHSY, CDR2 SAAADI, per germline. The CDR3 contains 16 residues. The CDR3 region is CASSESPGLGGNEQFF. DNA for the CDR3: TGCGCCAGCAGTGAGTCCCCGGGACTAGGGGGGAATGAGCAGTTCTTC.

This chain connects TRBV6-1 to TRBJ2-1; TRBD1 matches at 7 bases. This CDR3 is 17 amino acids long. V was pared by 6 bases and J by 1 base, with 12 bases of the junction left unmatched. Germline CDR1 and CDR2: MNHNS and SASEGT. The CDR3 coding sequence is TGTGCCAGCAGAAATTTAAAGGGGGCTCGGTCCTACAATGAGCAGTTCTTC. It translates to CASRNLKGARSYNEQFF.

V usage is TRBV7-9 and J usage is TRBJ1-6; possible D gene TRBD1, 6 bases. Germline V lookup: CDR1 SEHNR, CDR2 FQNEAQ (reference sequence). Trimming cost V 5 bases and J 8 bases, with 13 bases left between them. The CDR3 runs 14 residues. CDR3 in DNA: TGTGCCAGCAGCGTCAGAGGGGGAGATTCACCCCTCCACTTT. Protein product: CASSVRGGDSPLHF.

The gene calls are TRBV7-9 and TRBJ1-5, with no clear D. The CDR3 is 15 amino acids. Trimming removed 1 base from V and 4 bases from J, with 11 bases in between. Germline V gene data show CDR1 as SEHNR and CDR2 as FQNEAQ (reference sequence). CDR3 sequence: CASSLGGDTNQPQHF. CDR3 sequence (DNA): TGTGCCAGCAGCTTAGGCGGGGATACGAATCAGCCCCAGCATTTT.

This clonotype was observed a few times. The chain combines TRBV12-3 or TRBV12-4 with TRBJ2-2, with a possible D match to TRBD1 (6 bases). Trimming took 3 bases from V and 7 from J, leaving 12 bases between them. The CDR3 is 14 residues long. The CDR3: CASSFGRGSGELFF. The CDR3 DNA reads as TGTGCCAGCAGTTTTGGCAGGGGTAGCGGGGAGCTGTTTTTT.

In its sample, this clonotype was seen many times. The J gene is TRBJ2-4, the V gene TRBV4-1, with 12 bases that match TRBD2. The trim removed 1 base at V and 5 bases at J, leaving 0 bases unmatched. Germline V lookup: CDR1 MGHRA, CDR2 YSYEKL. The CDR3 runs to 15 residues. CDR3 sequence: CASSQGLAGENIQYF. Here the CDR3 DNA reads TGCGCCAGCAGCCAAGGACTAGCGGGAGAAAACATTCAGTACTTC.

The gene calls are TRBV20-1 and TRBJ2-2; 7 positions match TRBD1. In germline, CDR1 is DFQATT, CDR2 SNEGSKA (reference sequence). The CDR3 spans 13 residues. Trimming cost V 5 bases and J 7 bases; bases outside gene matches: 7. CDR3 residues: CSAPDRFNGELFF. Here the CDR3 DNA reads TGCAGTGCTCCGGACAGGTTTAACGGGGAGCTGTTTTTT.

This clonotype has only a few counts. V gene TRBV24-1 combines with J gene TRBJ2-7; D ambiguous. The CDR3 consists of 13 residues. CDR1 is KGHDR, CDR2 SFDVKD, per germline. Trimming left V 4 bases short and J 0 bases short, with 6 bases between. The CDR3 DNA sequence: TGTGCCACCAGTGAAAGACCCTCCTACGAGCAGTACTTC. As protein: CATSERPSYEQYF.

About this clonotype: This may come from a read error, since a much larger clone is one base off. J is TRBJ2-5 and V is TRBV28; 8 bases line up with TRBD2. The ends lost 5 bases at V and 7 bases at J; junction bases unmatched: 15. This CDR3 is built from 16 residues. Germline CDR1 is MDHEN and CDR2 is SYDVKM. As DNA, the CDR3 is TGTGCCAGCAGTCGCGGGGCTAGCGGGTTTCGGGGGACCCAGTACTTC. Its translation: CASSRGASGFRGTQYF.

This chain links TRBV6-5 with TRBJ2-4; 10 nucleotides align to TRBD1. Unmatched junction bases numbered 3, after V lost 0 bases and J lost 7 bases. The germline CDR1 and CDR2 sequences are MNHEY and SVGAGI. CDR3 length: 15 residues. This chain's CDR3 is CASSYSEGQGNIQYF. As DNA, the CDR3 is TGTGCCAGCAGTTACTCGGAGGGACAGGGGAACATTCAGTACTTC.

This chain connects TRBV5-1 to TRBJ1-2; D is perhaps TRBD1 (6 bases). Germline lookup yields CDR1 SGHRS and CDR2 YFSETQ. V was clipped by 6 bases and J by 0 bases, with 15 bases between them. CDR3 size: 15 residues. DNA of the CDR3: TGCGCCAGCACCCCGGGGGGCGCGGCTAACTATGGCTACACCTTC. As protein: CASTPGGAANYGYTF. The full variable domain, rest sourced from reference TRBV5-1 and TRBJ1-2, is KAGVTQTPRYLIKTRGQQVTLSCSPISGHRSVSWYQQTPGQGLQFLFEYFSETQRNKGNFPGRFSGRQFSNSRSEMNVSTLELGDSALYLCASTPGGAANYGYTFGSGTRLTVV.

The genes are TRBV10-3 and TRBJ2-3; 7 bases match TRBD1. The trim removed 6 bases at V and 0 bases at J, leaving 6 bases unmatched. The V gene's germline CDR1 is ENHRY and CDR2 SYGVKD. The CDR3 extends over 15 amino acids. CDR3 region: CAISDPGQSTDTQYF. The CDR3 DNA is TGTGCCATCAGCGATCCGGGACAGAGCACAGATACGCAGTATTTT.

The sample holds a few counts of this clonotype. The chain combines TRBV6-6 with TRBJ2-3; 7 nucleotides line up with TRBD1. The CDR3 sequence is 15 residues long. Germline values: CDR1 MNHNY, CDR2 SVGAGI (reference sequence). Losses at the gene ends were 5 bases for V and 0 bases for J; bases not matched to a gene: 5. The CDR3 nucleotides are TGTGCCAGCAGTCAGGACAGGTTAAGCACAGATACGCAGTATTTT. Translation: CASSQDRLSTDTQYF.

The chain couples TRBV25-1 to TRBJ2-7; 8 bases line up with TRBD2. The CDR3 spans 17 residues. The V gene's germline CDR1 is MGHDK and CDR2 SYGVNS. J gave up 2 bases and V 3 bases, and 12 bases lay outside the gene matches. The CDR3 loop reads CASSDPLMCGRPYEQYF. In nucleotides, the CDR3 is TGTGCCAGCAGTGACCCCCTAATGTGCGGGAGGCCCTACGAGCAGTACTTC.

The V and J genes are TRBV20-1 and TRBJ2-5; a possible D gene is TRBD1 (6 bases). With 1 base removed from V and 1 base from J, the gap between germline ends came to 13 bases. This CDR3 is 15 amino acids long. Germline V gene lookup returns CDR1 DFQATT and CDR2 SNEGSKA (reference sequence). CDR3 DNA: TGCAGTGCTAGAGCGGACAGAGACGTCCAAGAGACCCAGTACTTC. Encoded protein: CSARADRDVQETQYF.

This chain links TRBV30 with TRBJ2-7, with D perhaps matching TRBD1 (5 bases). The V end was cut by 1 base, the J end by 2 bases, with 12 bases between. CDR3 length: 14 amino acids. Germline CDR1 and CDR2: GTSNPN and SVGIG (reference sequence). CDR3 region: CAWSARWGTYEQYF. DNA of the CDR3: TGTGCCTGGAGTGCTAGATGGGGCACCTACGAGCAGTACTTC. Filled out from reference TRBV30 and TRBJ2-7, the complete variable domain reads SQTIHQWPATLVQPVGSPLSLECTVEGTSNPNLYWYRQAAGRGLQLLFYSVGIGQISSEVPQNLSASRPQDRQFILSSKKLLLSDSGFYLCAWSARWGTYEQYFGPGTRLTVT.

V is TRBV12-3 or TRBV12-4 and J is TRBJ2-5, with no clear D. The J call is doubtful: the DNA matches TRBJ2-7 better. CDR3 length equals 14 residues. In DNA, the CDR3 is TGTGCCAGCAGTTTAATCGCACCTTCTTACGAGCAGTACTTC. The encoded protein is CASSLIAPSYEQYF.